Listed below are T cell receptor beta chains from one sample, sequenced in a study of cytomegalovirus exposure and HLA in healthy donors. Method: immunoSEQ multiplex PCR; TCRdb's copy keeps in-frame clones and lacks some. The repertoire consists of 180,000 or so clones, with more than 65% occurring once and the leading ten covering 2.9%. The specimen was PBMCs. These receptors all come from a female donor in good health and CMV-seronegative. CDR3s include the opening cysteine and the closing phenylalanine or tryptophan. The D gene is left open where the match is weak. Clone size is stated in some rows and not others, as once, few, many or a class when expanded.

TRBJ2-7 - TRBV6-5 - CASSLYPTGPNEQYF TGTGCCAGCAGTCTTTATCCTACAGGGCCCAACGAGCAGTACTTC
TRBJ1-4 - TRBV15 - CATSRGGAATNEKLFF TGTGCCACCAGCAGGGGGGGGGCAGCAACTAATGAAAAACTGTTTTTT
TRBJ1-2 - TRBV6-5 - CASSYPGQISGYTF TGTGCCAGCAGTTACCCAGGACAGATCTCGGGCTACACCTTC
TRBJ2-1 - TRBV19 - CASGVNEQFF TGTGCTAGCGGTGTCAATGAGCAGTTCTTC
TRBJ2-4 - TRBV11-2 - CASSLAGAETKNIQYF TGTGCCAGCAGCCTTGCGGGGGCAGAGACCAAAAACATTCAGTACTTC
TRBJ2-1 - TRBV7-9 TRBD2 CASSLRTSGGRNEQFF TGTGCCAGCAGCTTAAGGACCAGCGGGGGTCGGAATGAGCAGTTCTTC
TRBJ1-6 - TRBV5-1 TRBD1 CASSFGGTGYSPLHF TGCGCCAGCAGCTTTGGCGGGACAGGGTATTCACCCCTCCACTTT
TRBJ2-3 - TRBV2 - CASSEAGVGADTQYF TGTGCCAGCAGTGAAGCGGGAGTCGGGGCAGATACGCAGTATTTT
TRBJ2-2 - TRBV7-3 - CASSFGYTGELFF TGTGCCAGCAGCTTTGGCTACACCGGGGAGCTGTTTTTT
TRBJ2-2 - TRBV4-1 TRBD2 CASSQTHKREGLGGELFF TGCGCCAGCAGCCAGACACACAAGCGGGAGGGCCTGGGTGGGGAGCTGTTTTTT
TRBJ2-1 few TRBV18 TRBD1 CASSTRTGYENEQFF TGTGCCAGCTCAACTAGGACAGGGTATGAGAATGAGCAGTTCTTC
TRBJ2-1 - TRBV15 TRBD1 CATSRGDRGPYNEQFF TGTGCCACCAGCAGAGGGGACAGGGGTCCCTACAATGAGCAGTTCTTC
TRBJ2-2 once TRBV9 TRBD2 CASSVGTGTSGTGELFF TGTGCCAGCAGCGTCGGCACCGGGACTAGCGGCACCGGGGAGCTGTTTTTT
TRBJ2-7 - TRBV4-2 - CASSQDAQGKAYEQYF TGTGCCAGCAGCCAAGATGCCCAGGGTAAGGCCTACGAGCAGTACTTC
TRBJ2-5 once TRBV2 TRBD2 CASSVTGGGETQYF TGTGCCAGCAGCGTGACGGGGGGGGGAGAGACCCAGTACTTC
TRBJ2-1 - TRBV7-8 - CASSLAPLEKQFF TGTGCCAGCAGCTTAGCGCCGTTAGAGAAGCAGTTCTTC
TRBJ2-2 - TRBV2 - CASTVGGGGELFF TGTGCCAGCACGGTCGGAGGAGGTGGGGAGCTGTTTTTT
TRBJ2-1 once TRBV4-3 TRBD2 CASSQAGGSYNEQFF TGCGCCAGCAGCCAAGCGGGAGGGTCGTACAATGAGCAGTTCTTC
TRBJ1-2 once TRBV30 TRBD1 CAWTETGPYGYTF TGTGCCTGGACAGAGACAGGGCCCTATGGCTACACCTTC
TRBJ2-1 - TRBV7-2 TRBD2 CASSVTSGRGAYNEQFF TGTGCCAGCAGCGTGACTAGCGGGAGAGGGGCCTACAATGAGCAGTTCTTC
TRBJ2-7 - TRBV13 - CASSYLAYEQYF TGTGCCAGCAGCTACCTAGCGTACGAGCAGTACTTC
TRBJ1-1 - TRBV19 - CASKFGSNTEAFF TGTGCCAGTAAATTTGGCTCGAACACTGAAGCTTTCTTT
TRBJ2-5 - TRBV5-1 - CASSLAGGEGETQYF TGCGCCAGCAGCTTGGCCGGAGGGGAAGGAGAGACCCAGTACTTC
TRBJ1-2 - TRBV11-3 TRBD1 CASSLDSGQGIGYTF TGTGCCAGCAGCTTAGATTCGGGACAGGGGATTGGCTACACCTTC
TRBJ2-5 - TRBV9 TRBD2 CASSVDPLEAGQETQYF TGTGCCAGCAGCGTAGATCCCCTCGAAGCGGGGCAAGAGACCCAGTACTTC
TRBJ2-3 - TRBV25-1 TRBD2 CASSDPAGGADTQYF TGTGCCAGCAGTGACCCCGCCGGGGGGGCAGATACGCAGTATTTT
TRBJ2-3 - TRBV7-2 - CASSRVTGATDTQYF TGTGCCAGCAGCCGAGTTACTGGTGCCACAGATACGCAGTATTTT
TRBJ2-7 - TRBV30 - CAWSGLQGRTYEQYF TGTGCCTGGAGTGGCCTACAGGGAAGGACCTACGAGCAGTACTTC
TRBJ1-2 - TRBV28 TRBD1 CASSGPPQGAYGYTF TGTGCCAGCAGTGGTCCCCCTCAGGGGGCTTACGGCTACACCTTC
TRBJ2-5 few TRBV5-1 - CASSLDVEGATQYF TGCGCCAGCAGCTTGGACGTGGAAGGGGCGACCCAGTACTTC
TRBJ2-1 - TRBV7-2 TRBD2 CASSVGTSGYNEQFF TGTGCCAGCAGCGTGGGGACTAGCGGCTACAATGAGCAGTTCTTC
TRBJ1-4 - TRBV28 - CASRTAGRATNEKLFF TGTGCCAGCAGGACTGCAGGCAGGGCTACTAATGAAAAACTGTTTTTT
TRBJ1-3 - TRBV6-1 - CASRQGSGNTIYF TGTGCCAGCAGACAGGGTTCTGGAAACACCATATATTTT
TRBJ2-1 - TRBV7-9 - CSSSLSGVGSYNEQFF TGTTCCAGCAGCTTAAGCGGTGTGGGCTCCTACAATGAGCAGTTCTTC
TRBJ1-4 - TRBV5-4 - CASSPGAANEKLFF TGTGCCAGCAGCCCAGGGGCAGCTAATGAAAAACTGTTTTTT
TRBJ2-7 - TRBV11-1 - CASSLEPSNVSYEQYF TGTGCCAGCAGCTTAGAGCCCTCAAATGTCTCCTACGAGCAGTACTTC
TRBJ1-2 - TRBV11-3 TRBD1 CASSPPGQDYGYTF TGTGCCAGCAGCCCACCGGGACAGGACTATGGCTACACCTTC
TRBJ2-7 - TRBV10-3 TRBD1 CATHPGTGLYEQYF TGTGCCACTCACCCCGGGACAGGGCTTTACGAGCAGTACTTC
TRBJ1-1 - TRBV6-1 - CASSAGKNTEAFF TGTGCCAGCAGTGCCGGGAAGAACACTGAAGCTTTCTTT
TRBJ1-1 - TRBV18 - CASSQQGNTEAFF TGTGCCAGCTCACAACAGGGGAACACTGAAGCTTTCTTT
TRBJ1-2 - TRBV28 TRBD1 CASSPGGPYGYTF TGTGCCAGCAGCCCAGGGGGCCCTTATGGCTACACCTTC
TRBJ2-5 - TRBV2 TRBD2 CASRLTSGGETQYF TGTGCCAGCAGATTGACTAGCGGAGGGGAGACCCAGTACTTC
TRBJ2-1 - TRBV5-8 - CASSLTENEQFF TGTGCCAGCAGCTTGACGGAGAATGAGCAGTTCTTC
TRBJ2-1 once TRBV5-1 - CASRRDRYNEQFF TGCGCCAGCAGGCGGGACAGATACAATGAGCAGTTCTTC
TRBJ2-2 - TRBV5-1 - CASSLEGTFTGELFF TGCGCCAGCAGCTTGGAGGGGACTTTCACCGGGGAGCTGTTTTTT
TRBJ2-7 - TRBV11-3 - CASSLVRGSEQYF TGTGCCAGCAGCTTAGTGAGGGGGTCCGAGCAGTACTTC
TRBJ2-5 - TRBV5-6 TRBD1 CASSRGQLEETQYF TGTGCCAGCAGCCGGGGACAGTTAGAAGAGACCCAGTACTTC
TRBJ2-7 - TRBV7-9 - CAVFTPPAYEQYF TGTGCCGTATTCACCCCCCCAGCCTACGAGCAGTACTTC
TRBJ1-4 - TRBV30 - CAWSGIGLIEKLFF TGTGCCTGGAGCGGGATAGGTTTGATTGAAAAACTGTTTTTT
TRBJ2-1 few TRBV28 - CASRSGGPNEQFF TGTGCCAGCCGCAGTGGAGGGCCCAATGAGCAGTTCTTC
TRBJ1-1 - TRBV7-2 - CASSPRPRAEAFF TGTGCCAGCAGCCCGCGGCCCCGGGCTGAAGCTTTCTTT
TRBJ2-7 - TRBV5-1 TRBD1 CASSLGTGNTDEQYF TGCGCCAGCAGCTTGGGGACAGGGAATACAGACGAGCAGTACTTC
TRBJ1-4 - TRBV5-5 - CASSLTLTDRFLEKLFF TGTGCCAGCAGCCTAACCCTCACCGACAGATTCCTAGAAAAACTGTTTTTT
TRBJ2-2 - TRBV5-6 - CASSPRGMNTGELFF TGTGCCAGCAGCCCCCGGGGTATGAACACCGGGGAGCTGTTTTTT
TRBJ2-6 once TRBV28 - CASSWAGANVLTF TGTGCCAGCAGTTGGGCCGGGGCCAACGTCCTGACTTTC
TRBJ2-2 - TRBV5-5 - CASSKGGELFF TGTGCCAGCAGCAAGGGGGGGGAGCTGTTTTTT
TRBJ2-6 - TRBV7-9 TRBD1 CSSSPHAAGGGANVLTF TGTTCCAGCAGCCCCCACGCCGCAGGGGGAGGGGCCAACGTCCTGACTTTC
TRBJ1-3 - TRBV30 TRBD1 CAWSVLASGGAGGNTIYF TGTGCCTGGAGTGTACTGGCATCAGGGGGCGCGGGAGGAAACACCATATATTTT
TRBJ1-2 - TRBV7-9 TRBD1 CASSGGQDPNYGYTF TGTGCCAGCAGCGGAGGACAGGACCCTAACTATGGCTACACCTTC